Shown below are 2 T cell receptor beta chains from a single sample sequenced in a study of CD8 T cells in Susac syndrome. Random hexamers were used to reverse transcribe an amount of roughly 0.45 to 1 ug RNA. TCRdb ran MiXCR on the immunoSEQ multiplex PCR reads and lists one entry per CDR3 protein. The table has 95,000 to 150,000 distinct CDR3 sequences, nearly 96% seen once. The sample comprised CD4+ T cells from PBMCs. The receptors here all came from a human donor with Susac syndrome.

The CDR3 DNA reads as TGTGCCAGCAGCTTCGGGCTAGCGGAAACCTACAATGAGCAGTTCTTC. Translating gives CASSFGLAETYNEQFF. The genes are TRBV5-4 and TRBJ2-1; 7 bases line up with TRBD2. This CDR3 region has 16 residues. CDR1 and CDR2 (germline): SGHNT, YYREEE (reference sequence). V gave up 2 bases and J gave up 2 bases; unmatched junction bases: 7.

J is TRBJ2-7 and V is TRBV4-1; the match to TRBD1 covers 8 bases. The CDR3 totals 16 residues. Germline values: CDR1 MGHRA, CDR2 YSYEKL. Trimming cost V 1 base and J 0 bases; bases outside gene matches: 5. CDR3 loop: CASSQAMDRASYEQYF. Here the CDR3 DNA reads TGCGCCAGCAGCCAAGCCATGGACAGGGCCTCCTACGAGCAGTACTTC.